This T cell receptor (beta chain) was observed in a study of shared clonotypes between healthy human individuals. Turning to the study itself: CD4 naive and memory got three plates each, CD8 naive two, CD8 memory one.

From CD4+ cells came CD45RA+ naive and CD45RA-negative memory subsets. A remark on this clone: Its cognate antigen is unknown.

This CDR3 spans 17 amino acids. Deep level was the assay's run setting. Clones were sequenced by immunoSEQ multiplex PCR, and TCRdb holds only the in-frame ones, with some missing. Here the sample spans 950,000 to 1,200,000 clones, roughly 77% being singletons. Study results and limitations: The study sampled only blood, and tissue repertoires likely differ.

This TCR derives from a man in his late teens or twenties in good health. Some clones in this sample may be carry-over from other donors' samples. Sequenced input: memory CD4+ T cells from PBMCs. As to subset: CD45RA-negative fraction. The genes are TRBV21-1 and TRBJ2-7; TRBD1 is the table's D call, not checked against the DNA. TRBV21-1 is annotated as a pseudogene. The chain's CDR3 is CASSGRDRGIFTYEQYF. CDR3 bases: TGTGCCAGCAGCGGCCGGGACAGGGGGATCTTTACCTACGAGCAGTACTTC.